This is a list of T cell receptor beta chains from one sample in a study of CD8 T cells in ankylosing spondylitis. Each CDR3 protein is one row after TCRdb ran MiXCR on the 5' RACE reads. The sample lists around 250,000 distinct CDR3 sequences, over 8.5% occurring once. Sequencing was done on a sample of blood, either unsorted or a sorted T cell fraction (not recorded which). Receptors were obtained from a male donor with ankylosing spondylitis or in good health (not recorded which). Each CDR3 is given with its conserved first and last residue. D genes are given only for firm matches. The size field is filled for only some rows; it gives once, few, many or a size class.

>TRBD1|TRBV6-5|TRBJ1-5|many|18
TGTGCCAGCAGTTTCGTACCGGGACAGGGGGCCGTGGATCAGCCCCAGCATTTT
CASSFVPGQGAVDQPQHF
>TRBD1|TRBV9|TRBJ2-7|many|16
TGTGCCAGCAGCCTGGGGGCGCAGGGGGCTTCCTACGAGCAGTACTTC
CASSLGAQGASYEQYF
>TRBD2|TRBV10-1|TRBJ2-1|.|15
TGCGCCAGCAGTGAGTCTTGGACTAGCGGCGATGAGCAGTTCTTC
CASSESWTSGDEQFF
>.|TRBV20-1|TRBJ1-1|few|14
TGCAGTGCTAGAGTCCGGACAGTCAACACTGAAGCTTTCTTT
CSARVRTVNTEAFF
>.|TRBV9|TRBJ2-2|many|16
TGTGCCAGCAGCCCTCCCGGTAGGGGGATTGCCGGGGAGCTGTTTTTT
CASSPPGRGIAGELFF
>.|TRBV5-6|TRBJ2-3|many|15
TGTGCCAGCAGCATAACCGGGATCATCACAGATACGCAGTATTTT
CASSITGIITDTQYF
>.|TRBV15|TRBJ2-1|many|14
TGTGCCACCAGTGCAGGAAATACTTACAATGAGCAGTTCTTC
CATSAGNTYNEQFF
>TRBD1|TRBV5-6|TRBJ2-5|few|15
TGTGCCAGCAGCTATGACAGGGATACCCAAGAGACCCAGTACTTC
CASSYDRDTQETQYF
>TRBD2|TRBV20-1|TRBJ2-3|many|15
TGCAGTGCCCTTCACGGCGGGGGGGCCGCAGATACGCAGTATTTT
CSALHGGGAADTQYF
>.|TRBV7-2|TRBJ1-3|many|13
TGTGCCAGCAGCCTGAGCTCTGGAAACACCATATATTTT
CASSLSSGNTIYF
>.|TRBV5-1|TRBJ2-1|many|16
TGCGCCAGCAGCTTGGAGTCAGGGCGGTACGACAATGAGCAGTTCTTC
CASSLESGRYDNEQFF
>.|TRBV5-1|TRBJ1-4|many|15
TGCGCCAGCAGCGTTAGGACAGACCAAAATGAAAAACTGTTTTTT
CASSVRTDQNEKLFF
>.|TRBV29-1|TRBJ1-2|many|13
TGCAGCGTCCCTTTAGCCGCTAACTATGGCTACACCTTC
CSVPLAANYGYTF
>TRBD2|TRBV29-1|TRBJ2-1|few|14
TGCAGCGGCCGGACTAGCGGGAGTTACAATGAGCAGTTCTTC
CSGRTSGSYNEQFF
>.|TRBV29-1|TRBJ2-7|.|12
TGCAGCGTCCGCGGCCTTTCCTACGAGCAGTACTTC
CSVRGLSYEQYF
>TRBD2|TRBV20-1|TRBJ2-7|many|15
TGCAGTGCTAGGCTTAGGACTAGCCGAGCCTACGAGCAGTACTTC
CSARLRTSRAYEQYF
>.|TRBV7-6|TRBJ2-7|.|13
TGTGCCAGCAGCTTAGTTACCTATAGCGAGCAGTACTTC
CASSLVTYSEQYF
>.|TRBV12-3/TRBV12-4|TRBJ2-5|.|13
TGTGCCAGCAGCTTAGGGCAATACGAGACCCAGTACTTC
CASSLGQYETQYF
>.|TRBV12-3/TRBV12-4|TRBJ2-1|many|12
TGTGCCAGCACCCCTTCGTACAATGAGCAGTTCTTC
CASTPSYNEQFF
>.|TRBV18|TRBJ2-7|few|14
TGTGCCAGCTCACCGGATCAGGGTTTGGGCGAGCAGTACTTC
CASSPDQGLGEQYF
>.|TRBV2|TRBJ2-7|.|14
TGTGCCAGCAGTGAATTTCCTGGGGGCTACGAGCAGTACTTC
CASSEFPGGYEQYF
>.|TRBV2|TRBJ1-2|few|13
TGTGCCAGCAGTACAAGACAGAGCTCGGGCTACACCTTC
CASSTRQSSGYTF
>TRBD1|TRBV20-1|TRBJ1-6|many|15
TGCAGTGCTGCAGTTGGACAGGGGGATGGGTCACCCCTCCACTTT
CSAAVGQGDGSPLHF
>.|TRBV7-6|TRBJ1-3|many|16
TGTGCCAGCAGCTCTTCGACAGGCCGCTCTGGAAACACCATATATTTT
CASSSSTGRSGNTIYF
>.|TRBV6-5|TRBJ2-2|.|13
TGTGCCAGCAGTTACTCCCTTCCTGGGGAGCTGTTTTTT
CASSYSLPGELFF
>TRBD2|TRBV3-1|TRBJ2-1|.|17
TGTGCCAGCAGCCTCTGGACTAGCGGGGGGACCTACAATGAGCAGTTCTTC
CASSLWTSGGTYNEQFF
>TRBD1|TRBV12-3/TRBV12-4|TRBJ1-5|.|14
TGTGCCAGCAGATCAGGACAGGGTAGGGAGCCCCAGCATTTT
CASRSGQGREPQHF
>.|TRBV29-1|TRBJ1-1|many|13
TGCAGCGTTTTGACGATCCCAAGGACTGAAGCTTTCTTT
CSVLTIPRTEAFF
>TRBD2|TRBV5-1|TRBJ2-3|many|15
TGCGCCAGCAGCATAGCGGGAGCCCCCCCAGATACGCAGTATTTT
CASSIAGAPPDTQYF
>TRBD2|TRBV4-2|TRBJ2-3|.|20
TGTGCCAGCAGCCAAGATGGGTACTCCGCGGGGGGGATCATTACAGATACGCAGTATTTT
CASSQDGYSAGGIITDTQYF
>TRBD2|TRBV15|TRBJ2-1|many|15
TGTGCCACCAGCAGAGATCGGGGCGGGAGCAATGAGCAGTTCTTC
CATSRDRGGSNEQFF
>.|TRBV7-2|TRBJ2-3|many|12
TGTGCCAGCAGCATGTACACAGATACGCAGTATTTT
CASSMYTDTQYF
>.|TRBV4-1|TRBJ2-1|.|15
TGCGCCAGCAGCCGCGACTCGAGCTCCTACAATGAGCAGTTCTTC
CASSRDSSSYNEQFF
>.|TRBV5-1|TRBJ2-5|many|13
TGCGCCAGCAGCTTGATAGGGAAAGAGACCCAGTACTTC
CASSLIGKETQYF
>.|TRBV7-6|TRBJ2-3|many|15
TGTGCCAGCAGCTCAAGCGGGGACAGCAGAGATACGCAGTATTTT
CASSSSGDSRDTQYF
>.|TRBV7-3|TRBJ2-2|.|14
TGTGCCAGCAGGCCGGGGGCCAACACCGGGGAGCTGTTTTTT
CASRPGANTGELFF
>.|TRBV5-1|TRBJ1-5|many|15
TGCGCCAGCAGCTTCTCAGGGAGTCGGAATCAGCCCCAGCATTTT
CASSFSGSRNQPQHF
>.|TRBV5-1|TRBJ2-2|many|12
TGCGCCAGCACAGGGAACACCGGGGAGCTGTTTTTT
CASTGNTGELFF
>.|TRBV27|TRBJ2-5|.|14
TGTGCCAGCAGCGAGCGGGCGCGTCAAGAGACCCAGTACTTC
CASSERARQETQYF
>TRBD2|TRBV2|TRBJ2-3|.|17
TGTGCCAGCAGTGTACTAGCGGGAGGGCCTTTCACAGATACGCAGTATTTT
CASSVLAGGPFTDTQYF